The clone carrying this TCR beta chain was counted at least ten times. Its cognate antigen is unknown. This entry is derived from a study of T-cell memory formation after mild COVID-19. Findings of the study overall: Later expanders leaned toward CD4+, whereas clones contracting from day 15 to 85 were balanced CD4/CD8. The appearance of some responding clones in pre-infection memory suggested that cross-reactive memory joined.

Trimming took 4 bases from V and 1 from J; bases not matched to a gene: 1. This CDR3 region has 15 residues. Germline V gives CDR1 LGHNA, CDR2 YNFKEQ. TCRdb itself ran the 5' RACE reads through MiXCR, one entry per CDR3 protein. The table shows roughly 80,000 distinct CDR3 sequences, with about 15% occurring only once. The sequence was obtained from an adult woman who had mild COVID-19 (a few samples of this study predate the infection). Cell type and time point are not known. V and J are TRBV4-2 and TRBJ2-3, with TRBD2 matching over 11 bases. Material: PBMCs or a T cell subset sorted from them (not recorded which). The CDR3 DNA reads TGTGCCAGCAGCCTGACTAGCGGGGGCACAGATACGCAGTATTTT. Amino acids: CASSLTSGGTDTQYF.